Sequencing of this T cell receptor beta chain was carried out in a study of regulatory T cells in long-lasting Graves disease. Study-wide context: Over-5-year antithyroid drug use with positive TSH receptor antibodies defined persistent Graves' disease in the study. Findings and limits, study-wide: Persistent Graves' patients showed a TCR diversity that was lower than that of newly diagnosed ones. Shared public clonotypes totalled 2,741 in persistent patients, compared with 966 in new patients.

iRepertoire HTBI primers and Arm-PCR of CDR3 regions built TCR beta libraries. TCRdb passed the multiplex PCR reads through MiXCR, listing each CDR3 protein once. The sample contains 700,000 or so distinct CDR3 sequences, around 30% of which appear only once. On this clonotype: Antigen: not known. An end of the junction does not agree with germline; a read error may underlie this.

Time point specified: persistent/refractory GD, antithyroid drugs over 5 years with positive TRAb. Extracted RNA from PBMCs served as the source of the TCR library. The patients included were those that came from an endocrinology department in Xi'an, China. Sequences were derived from peripheral blood mononuclear cells (PBMCs), sampled when the disease was refractory, from a patient treated with antithyroid drugs. This clonotype originated in a female donor with Graves disease.

The chain's CDR3 is CASSYSSAEAFF. The CDR3 bases are TGTGCCAGCAGTTACTCCTCTGCGGAAGCTTTCTTT. J is TRBJ1-1 and V is TRBV6-4, with no clear D. The CDR3 sequence is 12 residues long. Germline CDR1 reads MRHNA; CDR2 reads SNTAGT.